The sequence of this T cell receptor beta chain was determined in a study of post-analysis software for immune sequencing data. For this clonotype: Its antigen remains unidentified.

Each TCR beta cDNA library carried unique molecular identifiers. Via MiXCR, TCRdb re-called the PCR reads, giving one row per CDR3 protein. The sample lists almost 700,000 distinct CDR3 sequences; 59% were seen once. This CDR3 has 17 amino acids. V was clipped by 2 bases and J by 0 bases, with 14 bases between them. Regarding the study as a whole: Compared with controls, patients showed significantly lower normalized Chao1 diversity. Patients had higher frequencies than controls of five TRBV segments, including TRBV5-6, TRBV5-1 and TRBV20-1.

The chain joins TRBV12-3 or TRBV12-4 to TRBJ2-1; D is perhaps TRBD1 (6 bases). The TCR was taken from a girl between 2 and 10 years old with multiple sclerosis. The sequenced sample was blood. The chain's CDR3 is CASSLSIGGFSYNEQFF. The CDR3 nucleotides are TGTGCCAGCAGTTTAAGTATAGGGGGTTTCTCCTACAATGAGCAGTTCTTC.